This T cell receptor (beta chain) originates from a study of cytomegalovirus exposure and HLA in healthy donors (dated by TCRdb to the late 2010s). Concerning the study at large: An earlier analysis of some 550 of the donors reported 250 to 350 Gb of sequence data and about 100 million unique TCR beta sequences from 150 million to 200 million T cells. In the later analysis, no new phenotypic data were used to find candidate immune exposures; instead, reliance was placed on TCR beta sequences and their occurrence across donors. Several DR-DQ haplotypes were treated as single units for association and clustering because of strong linkage in the cohort. Typing coverage differed by locus: A, B, C, DRB1 and DQB1 were typed in roughly 620-630 donors, DQA1 in about 550, DPA1 in some 570, and DPB1 in around 440. The study used immunosequencing to profile the T cell repertoires of approximately 650 subjects and linked those repertoires to cytomegalovirus serostatus. HLA typing included class I and class II loci at four-digit resolution. All discovery cohort repertoires had been generated using a single sequencing platform. To decide whether each TCR beta V gene segment behaved as functional or pseudogenic, an earlier analysis of some 540 of the donors relied on high-throughput TCR beta sequencing. The study aimed to test whether cataloging public T cell receptors could reveal signatures of past pathogen exposure. Across 300 to 400 genotyped donors of the cohort, an average of about 220,000 unique TCR beta nucleotide sequences per donor were sequenced, and roughly 17% of those sequences were non-productive. In a later analysis, previously published TCR beta repertoires from about 670 donors were re-analyzed and high-resolution HLA genotyping was added so that TCR occurrence patterns could be studied. To predict cytomegalovirus infection status, the study brought together high-throughput TCR immunosequencing, statistical association of individual TCRs with disease status, and machine learning. In a later genetic analysis, genome-wide SNP genotypes for about three fifths of the 666 donors were used, and that subset was treated as a discovery cohort. Among the approximately 400 genotyped donors, about 83% belonged to the genetic ancestry cluster associated with self-reported Caucasian donors. Roughly 300 gigabases of sequencing data and around 87 million unique TCR sequences were included in an early release covering several hundred HLA-typed donors. Donor age, sex, ethnicity and CMV serostatus were compiled together with the repertoire data. Besides the first cohort of 550 to 750 subjects, a separate validation cohort made up of 120 different subjects was used.

Concerning this clone: The antigen this receptor binds is unknown. No base quality information exists; no much larger clone differs at one position.

The paper's findings and limits, for the study overall: According to a later analysis, most CMV-associated TCR beta chains appeared to be HLA-restricted, and the HLA associations seemed to be driven largely by CMV exposure. A further reported finding was that TCR beta sequences accurately predicted the HLA-A and HLA-B alleles for most subjects in the first cohort. In vitro tests confirmed that a few of the cytomegalovirus-associated TCR beta chains recognize cytomegalovirus antigens. A later analysis found that TCR association rates varied across HLA loci, with DRB1 alleles showing the most associated TCRs and HLA-C alleles the fewest. The only immune exposure information available for the cohort was CMV serostatus. The authors suggested that the approach could potentially be extended to other disease states and immunological phenotypes. Sequencing depth was assumed to be roughly uniform across donors in the presence/absence analyses, though that assumption may not hold. Broadly in line with IMGT annotations, most TCR beta V segments showed up in productive rearrangements about 87% or about 30% of the time in an earlier analysis of several hundred of the donors. In a later analysis, several top co-occurrence clusters were reported to appear linked to parvovirus B19, influenza, CMV and Epstein-Barr virus. At a false discovery rate of 0.05, a later analysis linked some 18,000 TCR beta sequences to specific HLA alleles. Most TCR sequences were seen in very few donors, while some public TCRs were found in many individuals. The study gave a list of 150 to 200 TCR beta chains associated with cytomegalovirus. In a later analysis, HLA-associated TCR beta chains were found to be more clonally expanded and to have lower generation probabilities than equally common non-associated chains. A cluster of highly shared sequence variants was judged likely to represent a technical artifact of the sequencing pipeline. In both the original and validation cohorts, the classifier was reported to diagnose cytomegalovirus status with high specificity and sensitivity. When HLA alleles, especially DR and DQ, strongly co-occurred, attributing TCR associations to individual alleles was difficult. Linkage disequilibrium might explain the correlated functional status among segregating V segments, but an unknown experimental factor could not be excluded. The 87-base-pair reads could not distinguish some IMGT-functional V segments, including TRBV6-2 and TRBV6-3, so those segments were excluded. Because HLA typing was missing for some donors at each locus, association tests included only the typed subset. An association between a missense DCLRE1C variant and V-gene and J-gene trimming of TCR beta chains was found in a later genetic analysis and replicated in an independent cohort. About 17 rarely observed V segments, including chromosome 9 orphons, were excluded from the earlier analysis of several hundred of the donors because counts were too low. A later genetic analysis reported fewer N-insertions in productive TCRs among donors in an Asian-associated ancestry cluster than the approximately 670-donor mean. In this cohort, only TCR beta chains were sequenced, and detectable features were limited by the absence of alpha or paired-chain data.

Library preparation employed the immunoSEQ multiplex PCR assay. The multiplex PCR relied on a mix of 60 forward primers for TCR Vbeta segments and 13 reverse primers for TCR Jbeta segments. The CDR3 region of rearranged TCR beta genes was amplified from genomic DNA with a multiplex PCR assay. The Illumina HiSeq System was used to sequence the amplified TCR beta libraries as 87-base-pair reads. The source study handled its data this way. In a later analysis, some 80 million unique TCR beta chains were counted across the approximately 670 repertoires, and some 10 million of these chains were shared by at least two donors. Raw reads were error-corrected and collapsed into unique sequences by a nearest-neighbor algorithm in which closely related sequences were merged to remove PCR and sequencing errors. To assign V, D and J gene segments, CDR3 sequences were aligned to IMGT reference sequences. For a sequence to be retained, a match of at least six nucleotides was required to both a V gene segment and a J gene segment. Rearrangements were classified as productive when the CDR3 lacked stop codons and remained in frame with V and J, and all other rearrangements were classified as non-productive. Following IMGT convention, CDR3 was defined as the stretch from the second conserved V-encoded cysteine up to the conserved J-encoded phenylalanine. The earlier analysis of 587 of the donors excluded sequences that lacked an unambiguous match to a single V gene segment. An earlier analysis of several hundred of the donors classified V segments as functional when productive rearrangements were above 56.7% and as segregating when the standard deviation between donors was above 5%. To diagnose cytomegalovirus status from the catalog of TCR beta chain sequences, a statistical classification framework was built. V and J gene assignment, in a later analysis, came from comparing TCR nucleotide sequences with IMGT/GENE-DB human TR gene sequences. The TCRdist pipeline was used in a later analysis to assign CDR3 sequences and most-parsimonious VDJ recombination scenarios. In a later analysis, every TCR beta chain was defined by the combination of its CDR3 amino acid sequence and its V-gene family, and reads without a unique V-gene family were dropped. To address suspected cross-contamination and a sequencing artifact, a later analysis removed around 590 highly shared, low-generation-probability nucleotide sequences. In a later analysis, a clonal expansion index was calculated for each public chain from normalized within-repertoire ranks of inferred template counts. In a later analysis, generation probabilities were computed with a VDJ recombination model fitted to out-of-frame rearrangements, and the resulting probabilities were checked against IGoR. Hypergeometric tests were used in a later analysis to score TCR-TCR, TCR-HLA and TCR-CMV co-occurrence, with a repertoire-size bias correction applied to the TCR pairs. In a later analysis, false discovery rates were estimated by permuting HLA or CMV assignments 20 times. In a later analysis, co-occurring TCRs were grouped using DBSCAN, and TCRdist sequence similarity was added for clustering within HLA-allele-positive subsets. Repertoires with fewer than 30,000 or more than 120,000 public chains were left out of co-occurrence clustering, as were five repertoires with anomalous nucleotide sharing. The table comes from immuneACCESS by way of TCRdb, which keeps in-frame sequences with V and J called. Part of the clones is missing from these tables; in studies checked, under half for an unresolved V gene and the rest for unknown reasons. Clone size and V and J calls were adopted from that table, with D and trimming inferred from the DNA. Present in this sample are under 120,000 clones, about 80% of which were seen just once. Over 5% of the sample rests with the top ten.

The CDR3 has 12 amino acids, counting the end cysteine and phenylalanine. Solely the CDR3 DNA is kept, with 36 bases framed from the first base. The cohort consisted of more than 650 healthy bone marrow donors. At the time of sampling, every cohort member was nominally healthy, though immune exposures that went unrecorded were likely present. The donor was CMV seropositive and was included in the group of 250 to 300 seropositive cohort members. A peripheral blood sample was collected from each donor, and TCR beta sequencing was performed on peripheral blood mononuclear cells. The Qiagen DNeasy Blood Extraction Kit was used to extract genomic DNA from the blood cell samples.

This TCR came from a female donor in good health and CMV-seropositive. Sequenced input: PBMCs. The sequence is built from TRBV21-1 and TRBJ2-7; the table's D call, TRBD2, has no DNA check behind it. TRBV21-1 is a recognized pseudogene. The DNA is TGTGCCAGCAGCAAAGGAGGGCACGAGCAGTACTTC. The resulting protein is CASSKGGHEQYF.